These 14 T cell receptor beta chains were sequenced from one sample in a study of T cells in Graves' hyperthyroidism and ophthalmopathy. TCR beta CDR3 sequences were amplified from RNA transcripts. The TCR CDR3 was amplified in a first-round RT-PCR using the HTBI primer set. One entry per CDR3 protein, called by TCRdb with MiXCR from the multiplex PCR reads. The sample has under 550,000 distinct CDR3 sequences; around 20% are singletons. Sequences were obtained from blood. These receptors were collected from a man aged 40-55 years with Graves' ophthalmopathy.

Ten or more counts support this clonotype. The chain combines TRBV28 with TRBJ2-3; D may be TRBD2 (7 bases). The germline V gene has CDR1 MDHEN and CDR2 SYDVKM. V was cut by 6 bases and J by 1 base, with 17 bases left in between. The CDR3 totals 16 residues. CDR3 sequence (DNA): TGTGCCAGCAGCCAAGGCTTAGGGGGGGGCACAGATACGCAGTATTTT. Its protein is CASSQGLGGGTDTQYF. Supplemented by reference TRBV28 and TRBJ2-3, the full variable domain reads DVKVTQSSRYLVKRTGEKVFLECVQDMDHENMFWYRQDPGLGLRLIYFSYDVKMKEKGDIPEGYSVSREKKERFSLILESASTNQTSMYLCASSQGLGGGTDTQYFGPGTRLTVL.

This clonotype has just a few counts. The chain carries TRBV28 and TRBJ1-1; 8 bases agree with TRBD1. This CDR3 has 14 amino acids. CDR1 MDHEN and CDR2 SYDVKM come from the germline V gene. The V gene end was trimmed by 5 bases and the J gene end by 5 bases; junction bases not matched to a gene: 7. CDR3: CASSIQGVGTEAFF. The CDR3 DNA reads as TGTGCCAGCAGTATACAGGGGGTAGGAACTGAAGCTTTCTTT.

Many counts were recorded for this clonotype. CDR3 sequence reads: CASSEAQRWSTDTQYF. In nucleotides, the CDR3 is TGTGCCAGCAGTGAAGCGCAGCGGTGGAGCACAGATACGCAGTATTTT. This chain uses TRBV2 with TRBJ2-3; a possible D gene is TRBD2 (5 bases). Trimming pared 0 bases from V and 0 bases from J, leaving 10 bases between. In germline, CDR1 is SNHLY, CDR2 FYNNEI. The CDR3 length is 16 residues.

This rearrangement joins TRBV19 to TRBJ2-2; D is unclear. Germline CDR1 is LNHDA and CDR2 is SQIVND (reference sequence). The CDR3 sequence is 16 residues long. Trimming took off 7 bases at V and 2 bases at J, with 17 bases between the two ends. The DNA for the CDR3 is TGTGCCAGTATCCTTTCGGCCCGTGTCAACACCGGGGAGCTGTTTTTT. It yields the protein CASILSARVNTGELFF.

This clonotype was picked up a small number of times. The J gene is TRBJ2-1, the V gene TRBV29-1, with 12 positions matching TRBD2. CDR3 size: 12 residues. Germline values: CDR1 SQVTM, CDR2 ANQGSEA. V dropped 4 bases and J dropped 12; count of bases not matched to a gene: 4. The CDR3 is CSVATSGGPQFF. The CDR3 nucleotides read TGCAGCGTTGCGACTAGCGGGGGACCGCAGTTCTTC.

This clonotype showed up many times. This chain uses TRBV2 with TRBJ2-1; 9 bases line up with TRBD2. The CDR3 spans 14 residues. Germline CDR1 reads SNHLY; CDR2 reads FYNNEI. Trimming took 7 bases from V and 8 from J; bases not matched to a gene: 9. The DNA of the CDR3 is TGTGCCAGCAAGGCGGGCGGGGGGGCCTATGAGCAGTTCTTC. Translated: CASKAGGGAYEQFF.

CDR3 in DNA: TGTGCCAGCTCACCCCTAGCGGGAGCCACAGATACGCAGTATTTT. This encodes CASSPLAGATDTQYF. The rearrangement uses TRBV18 and TRBJ2-3; TRBD2 aligns across 10 bases. The CDR3 is made up of 15 amino acids. Germline lookup yields CDR1 KGHSH and CDR2 LQKENI. J lost 2 bases, V lost 3 bases, and 2 bases had no gene match.

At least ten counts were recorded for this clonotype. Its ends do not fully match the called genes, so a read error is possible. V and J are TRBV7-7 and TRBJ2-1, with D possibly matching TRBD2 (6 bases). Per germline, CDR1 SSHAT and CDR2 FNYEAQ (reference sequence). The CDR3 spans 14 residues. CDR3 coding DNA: TGTGCTAGCAGCCCCGGGACTTCATACAATGAGCAGTTCTTC. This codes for CASSPGTSYNEQFF.

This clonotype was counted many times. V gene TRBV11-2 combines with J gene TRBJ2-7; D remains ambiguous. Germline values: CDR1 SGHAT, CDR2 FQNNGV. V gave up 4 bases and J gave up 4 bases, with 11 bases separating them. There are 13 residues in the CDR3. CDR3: CASSSLRMYEQYF. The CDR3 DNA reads TGTGCCAGCAGCTCCCTTAGGATGTACGAGCAGTACTTC. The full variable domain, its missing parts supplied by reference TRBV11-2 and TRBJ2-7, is EAGVAQSPRYKIIEKRQSVAFWCNPISGHATLYWYQQILGQGPKLLIQFQNNGVVDDSQLPKDRFSAERLKGVDSTLKIQPAKLEDSAVYLCASSSLRMYEQYFGPGTRLTVT.

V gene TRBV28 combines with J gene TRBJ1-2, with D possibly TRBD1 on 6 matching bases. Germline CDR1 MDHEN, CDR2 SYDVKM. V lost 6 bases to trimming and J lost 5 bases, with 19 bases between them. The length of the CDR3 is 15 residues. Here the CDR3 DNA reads TGTGCCAGCAGCCCATTTAAATGGACAGCGTATGGCTACACCTTC. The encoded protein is CASSPFKWTAYGYTF.

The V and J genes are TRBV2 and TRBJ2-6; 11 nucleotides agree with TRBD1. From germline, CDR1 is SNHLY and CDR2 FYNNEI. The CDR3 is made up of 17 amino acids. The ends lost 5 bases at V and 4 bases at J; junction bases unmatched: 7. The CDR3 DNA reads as TGTGCCAGCAGTCCGGGACAGGGGGGAACGGGGGCCAACGTCCTGACTTTC. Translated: CASSPGQGGTGANVLTF.

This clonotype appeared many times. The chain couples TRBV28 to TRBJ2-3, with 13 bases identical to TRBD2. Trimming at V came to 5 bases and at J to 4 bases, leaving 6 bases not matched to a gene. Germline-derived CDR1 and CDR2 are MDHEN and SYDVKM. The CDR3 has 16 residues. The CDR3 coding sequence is TGTGCCAGCAGTATCGGGACTAGCGGGGCAGCAGATACGCAGTATTTT. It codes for CASSIGTSGAADTQYF.

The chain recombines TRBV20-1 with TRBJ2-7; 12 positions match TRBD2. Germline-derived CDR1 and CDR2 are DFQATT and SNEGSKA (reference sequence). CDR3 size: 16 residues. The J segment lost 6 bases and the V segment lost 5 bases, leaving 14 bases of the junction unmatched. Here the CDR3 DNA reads TGCAGTGCTCTCTCCCCCCCCCTAGCGGGAGGGCTCGAGCAGTACTTC. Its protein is CSALSPPLAGGLEQYF.

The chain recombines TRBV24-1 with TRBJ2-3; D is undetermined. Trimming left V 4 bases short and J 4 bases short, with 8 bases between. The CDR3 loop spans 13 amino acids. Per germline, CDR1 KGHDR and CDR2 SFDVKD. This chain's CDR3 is CATSEGWSDTQYF. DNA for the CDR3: TGTGCCACCAGTGAGGGCTGGTCAGATACGCAGTATTTT.